A selection of T cell receptor beta chains follows, all from one sample in a study of cytomegalovirus exposure and HLA in healthy donors. Clones were read by immunoSEQ multiplex PCR, and TCRdb kept only the in-frame ones, dropping some. The top ten hold under 7.5% of the sample, which has just over 150,000 clones, 84% seen once. Specimen: PBMCs. The receptors shown here come from a man over 45 in good health and CMV-seropositive. The CDR3 runs from the conserved cysteine through the conserved F or W. The D gene is left open where the match is weak. Size tells how often a clone was seen (once, few, many) or the class of an expanded clone, and some rows leave it out.

size	D	V	J	DNA	CDR3
NA	NA	TRBV5-6	TRBJ2-2	TGTGCCAGCAGCTTGGGACAGCACGCGAACACCGGGGAGCTGTTTTTT	CASSLGQHANTGELFF
NA	NA	TRBV5-1	TRBJ2-5	TGCGCCAGCAGCGTAACGACAGTTCGAGAGACCCAGTACTTC	CASSVTTVRETQYF
NA	TRBD1	TRBV18	TRBJ2-7	TGTGCCAGCTCACCACTGCCGGGACAGGACCTCTACGAGCAGTACTTC	CASSPLPGQDLYEQYF
NA	NA	TRBV6-1	TRBJ1-1	TGTGCCAGCAGTGGGTCGAGACAGGAGAACACTGAAGCTTTCTTT	CASSGSRQENTEAFF
NA	NA	TRBV7-6	TRBJ2-3	TGTGCCAGCAGCTTTGCAGGTAGCACAGATACGCAGTATTTT	CASSFAGSTDTQYF
NA	NA	TRBV5-1	TRBJ1-1	TGCGCCAGCAGCGGCTACAGGAACACTGAAGCTTTCTTT	CASSGYRNTEAFF
NA	NA	TRBV6-5	TRBJ1-2	TGTGCCAGCAGTTACTCGGGGAGTAGCTATGGCTACACCTTC	CASSYSGSSYGYTF
NA	NA	TRBV7-2	TRBJ2-1	TGTGCCAGCAGCCCCCCGAGGGAGCGACCCTACAATGAGCAGTTCTTC	CASSPPRERPYNEQFF
NA	TRBD1	TRBV6-6	TRBJ2-7	TGTGCCAGCAGAGGGACAGGGTATCCCTACGAGCAGTACTTC	CASRGTGYPYEQYF
NA	NA	TRBV4-2	TRBJ2-2	TGTGCCAGCACCCTTACCGGGGAGCTGTTTTTT	CASTLTGELFF
NA	TRBD1	TRBV19	TRBJ2-7	TGTGCCAGTAGTATAGATCGGGCCGGGACAGGAACCCCCTACGAGCAGTACTTC	CASSIDRAGTGTPYEQYF
NA	TRBD2	TRBV14	TRBJ2-5	TGTGCCAGCAGCCTAGCGGGAGGGGTAGAGACCCAGTACTTC	CASSLAGGVETQYF
NA	TRBD2	TRBV2	TRBJ2-1	TGTGCCAGCATTCGAGCGGGGGACCTCTACAATGAGCAGTTCTTC	CASIRAGDLYNEQFF
NA	NA	TRBV10-2	TRBJ1-2	TGCGCCAGCAGTGAGAATCTCCACGGGGTCGGTGGCTACACCTTC	CASSENLHGVGGYTF
once	NA	TRBV11-3	TRBJ2-1	TGTGCCAGCAGCTTTAGCGGCATATCAGCCACCTCCTACAATGAGCAGTTCTTC	CASSFSGISATSYNEQFF
NA	TRBD1	TRBV5-1	TRBJ2-1	TGCGCCAGCAGCTTAGGGGGCGCCTCAAATGAGCAGTTCTTC	CASSLGGASNEQFF
NA	TRBD1	TRBV11-2	TRBJ2-6	TGTGCCAGCAGCTTAGAGTACGGGACAGTAATATCTGCAGGGGCCAACGTCCTGACTTTC	CASSLEYGTVISAGANVLTF
NA	TRBD2	TRBV9	TRBJ2-2	TGTGCCAGCAGCGTAGATGCTAGCGGGCTTACCGGGGAGCTGTTTTTT	CASSVDASGLTGELFF
NA	NA	TRBV5-1	TRBJ1-3	TGCGCCAGCAGCTCGTACTCTGGAAACACCATATATTTT	CASSSYSGNTIYF
few	TRBD2	TRBV5-1	TRBJ2-5	TGCGCCAGCAGCCCCGGGACTAGCCGGGAGACCCAGTACTTC	CASSPGTSRETQYF
NA	TRBD1	TRBV5-1	TRBJ1-3	TGCGCCAGCAGCTTGTCAGGGGGAGGCTCTGGAAACACCATATATTTT	CASSLSGGGSGNTIYF
NA	TRBD2	TRBV11-3	TRBJ2-5	TGTGCCAGTAGGTTAGCGGGAGTCGGAGAGACCCAGTACTTC	CASRLAGVGETQYF
once	TRBD2	TRBV5-1	TRBJ2-5	TGCGCCAGCAGCCCTAGCGGGGGGGCCGGGGAGACCCAGTACTTC	CASSPSGGAGETQYF
once	TRBD2	TRBV15	TRBJ2-1	TGTGCCACCAGCAGAGATCTTTCAACTAGCGGGAGAGATGAGCAGTTCTTC	CATSRDLSTSGRDEQFF
NA	TRBD2	TRBV10-1	TRBJ2-3	TGCGCCAGCAGTGCACTAGCGGGATCTAGCACAGATACGCAGTATTTT	CASSALAGSSTDTQYF
once	NA	TRBV10-2	TRBJ1-1	TGCGCCAGTTTAACAGGGAACACTGAAGCTTTCTTT	CASLTGNTEAFF
NA	TRBD2	TRBV6-1	TRBJ2-1	TGTGCCAGCAGGGAAGGCGGGGGGCCTTACAATGAGCAGTTCTTC	CASREGGGPYNEQFF
NA	TRBD1	TRBV4-1	TRBJ1-1	TGCGCCAGCAGCCAAGACCCTCCAGAGACAGGGTGGGTCACTGAAGCTTTCTTT	CASSQDPPETGWVTEAFF
once	NA	TRBV5-1	TRBJ2-5	TGCGCCAGCAGCTTGGAAGCCTCATCGTGGGAGACCCAGTACTTC	CASSLEASSWETQYF
NA	NA	TRBV6-5	TRBJ2-3	TGTGCCAGCAGTTACTACCGAGCGAGCACAGATACGCAGTATTTT	CASSYYRASTDTQYF
few	NA	TRBV5-1	TRBJ2-1	TGCGCCAGCAGCTTGGTCGGCGACAGCTCCTACAATGAGCAGTTCTTC	CASSLVGDSSYNEQFF
NA	NA	TRBV6-6	TRBJ1-4	TGTGCCAGCAGGCGGGCGGGCGGGGAAAAACTGTTTTTT	CASRRAGGEKLFF
NA	TRBD1	TRBV5-1	TRBJ1-4	TGCGCCAGCAGCAAGGACAGGGATGAAAAACTGTTTTTT	CASSKDRDEKLFF
NA	NA	TRBV6-1	TRBJ1-3	TGTGCCAGCAGTGAACGCCGGTACTCTGGAAACACCATATATTTT	CASSERRYSGNTIYF
NA	TRBD2	TRBV5-4	TRBJ2-3	TGTGCCAGCAGTTTTAGGACTAGCGGGGGGGCCAGGGATACGCAGTATTTT	CASSFRTSGGARDTQYF
NA	NA	TRBV25-1	TRBJ1-2	TGTGCCAGCAGTTATCAGGACTATGGCTACACCTTC	CASSYQDYGYTF
NA	NA	TRBV5-6	TRBJ2-7	TGTGCCAGCAGCTTTTCGGGGGACGAGCAGTACTTC	CASSFSGDEQYF
few	TRBD2	TRBV7-3	TRBJ2-4	TGTGCCAGCAGCCCAGGCCCCGGGGGTCTAGCGGGGTCAGGGGCCAAAAACATTCAGTACTTC	CASSPGPGGLAGSGAKNIQYF
NA	TRBD1	TRBV19	TRBJ1-2	TGTGCCAGTAGTAACCCCCCTCAGGGGGCGAAGTATGGCTACACCTTC	CASSNPPQGAKYGYTF
NA	NA	TRBV2	TRBJ2-2	TGTGCCAGCAGTGTCGAGTACCGGAACACCGGGGAGCTGTTTTTT	CASSVEYRNTGELFF
NA	TRBD1	TRBV2	TRBJ2-5	TGTGCCAGCAGGGATACAGGGGGCCCGTACCAAGAGACCCAGTACTTC	CASRDTGGPYQETQYF
NA	TRBD1	TRBV4-1	TRBJ1-1	TGCGCCAGCAGCCAAGATAGGACAGGGCGTATAGGGGGTGAAGCTTTCTTT	CASSQDRTGRIGGEAFF
NA	NA	TRBV15	TRBJ2-1	TGTGCCACCAGCAGAGGAGGTTACAATGAGCAGTTCTTC	CATSRGGYNEQFF
NA	NA	TRBV7-9	TRBJ1-6	TGTGCCAGCAGTTTGGGGCAGGGGTTCTATAATTCACCCCTCCACTTT	CASSLGQGFYNSPLHF
NA	NA	TRBV6-1	TRBJ1-5	TGTGCCAGCAGCGCCACTTTCGGGAATCAGCCCCAGCATTTT	CASSATFGNQPQHF
NA	NA	TRBV18	TRBJ1-2	TGTGCCAGCTCACCGGCCAATAACCCCTATGGCTACACCTTC	CASSPANNPYGYTF
few	NA	TRBV5-1	TRBJ1-1	TGCGCCAGCAGCTTGGCCGAGGGAAATGAAGCTTTCTTT	CASSLAEGNEAFF